This T cell receptor (beta chain) derives from a study of blood T cell repertoires in COVID-19. Study-wide background: Samples representing acute and convalescent COVID-19 were sourced from the United States, Italy and Spain.

Libraries were prepared by immunoSEQ multiplex PCR; TCRdb keeps only in-frame clonotypes and omits some of them. Found here are some 55,000 clones, roughly 80% of them singletons; the top ten hold about 2%. This clone was seen more than once but under ten times. In germline, CDR1 is MDHEN, CDR2 SYDVKM. The CDR3 totals 15 residues. V lost 5 bases and J lost 4, with 15 bases in between. This sequence originates from a woman aged 60-75 years with acute or convalescent COVID-19. Sequencing input: peripheral blood. The rearrangement links TRBV28 to TRBJ1-3; TRBD1 might be the D (6 bases). In DNA, the CDR3 is TGTGCCAGCAGTGGAGCGGGGGCGCGAGGAAACACCATATATTTT. This translates into CASSGAGARGNTIYF. The full variable domain, rest sourced from reference TRBV28 and TRBJ1-3, is DVKVTQSSRYLVKRTGEKVFLECVQDMDHENMFWYRQDPGLGLRLIYFSYDVKMKEKGDIPEGYSVSREKKERFSLILESASTNQTSMYLCASSGAGARGNTIYFGEGSWLTVV.